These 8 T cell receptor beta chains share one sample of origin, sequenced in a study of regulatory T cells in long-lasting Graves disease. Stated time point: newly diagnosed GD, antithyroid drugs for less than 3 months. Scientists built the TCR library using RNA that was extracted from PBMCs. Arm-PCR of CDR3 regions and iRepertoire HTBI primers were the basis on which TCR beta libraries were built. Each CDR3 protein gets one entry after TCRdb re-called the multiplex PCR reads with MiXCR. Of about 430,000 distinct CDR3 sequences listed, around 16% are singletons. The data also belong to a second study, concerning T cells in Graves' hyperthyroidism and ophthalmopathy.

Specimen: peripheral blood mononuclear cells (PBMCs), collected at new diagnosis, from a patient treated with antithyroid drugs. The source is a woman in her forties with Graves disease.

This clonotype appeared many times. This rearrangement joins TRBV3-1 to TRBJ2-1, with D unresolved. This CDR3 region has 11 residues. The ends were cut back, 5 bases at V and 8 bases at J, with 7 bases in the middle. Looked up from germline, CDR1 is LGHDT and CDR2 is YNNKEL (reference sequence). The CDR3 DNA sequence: TGTGCCAGCAGCAAAATCCATGAGCAGTTCTTC. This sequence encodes CASSKIHEQFF.

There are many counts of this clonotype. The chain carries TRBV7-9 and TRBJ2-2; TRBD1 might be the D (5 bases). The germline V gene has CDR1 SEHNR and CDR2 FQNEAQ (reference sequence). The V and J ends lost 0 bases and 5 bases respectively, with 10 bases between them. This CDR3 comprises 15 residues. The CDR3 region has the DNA TGTGCCAGCAGCTTAGCGTTCAGGGCGACCGGGGAGCTGTTTTTT. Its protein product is CASSLAFRATGELFF.

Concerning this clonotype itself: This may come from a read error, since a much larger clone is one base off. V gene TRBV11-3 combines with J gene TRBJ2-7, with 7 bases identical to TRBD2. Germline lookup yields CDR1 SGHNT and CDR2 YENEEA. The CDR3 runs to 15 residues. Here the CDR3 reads CTSSPGLVGVSEQYF. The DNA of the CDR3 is TGTACCAGCAGCCCCGGACTAGTAGGGGTGTCCGAGCAGTACTTC.

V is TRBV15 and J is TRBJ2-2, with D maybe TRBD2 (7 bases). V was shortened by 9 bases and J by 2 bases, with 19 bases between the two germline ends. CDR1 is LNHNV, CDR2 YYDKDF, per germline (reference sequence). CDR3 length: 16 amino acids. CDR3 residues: CATRSGGGHNTGELFF. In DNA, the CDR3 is TGTGCCACTAGAAGTGGGGGGGGACACAACACCGGGGAGCTGTTTTTT.

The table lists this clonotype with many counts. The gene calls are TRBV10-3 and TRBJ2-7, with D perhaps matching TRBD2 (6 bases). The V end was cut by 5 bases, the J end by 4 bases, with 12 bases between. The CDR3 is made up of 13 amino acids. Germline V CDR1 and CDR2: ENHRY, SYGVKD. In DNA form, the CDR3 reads TGTGCCATCAGTACCCGGGGGACGTACGAGCAGTACTTC. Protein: CAISTRGTYEQYF.

The CDR3, as DNA: TGCGCCAGCAGCTTGGAATCGGGGGGTAGGGGCGAGCAGTTCTTC. It specifies CASSLESGGRGEQFF. The genes are TRBV5-1 and TRBJ2-1, with 7 positions matching TRBD2. CDR3 length: 15 residues. Trimming took 0 bases from V and 10 from J; bases not matched to a gene: 10. The V gene's germline CDR1 is SGHRS and CDR2 YFSETQ. The full variable domain, rest sourced from reference TRBV5-1 and TRBJ2-1, is KAGVTQTPRYLIKTRGQQVTLSCSPISGHRSVSWYQQTPGQGLQFLFEYFSETQRNKGNFPGRFSGRQFSNSRSEMNVSTLELGDSALYLCASSLESGGRGEQFFGPGTRLTVL.

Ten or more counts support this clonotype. Written as DNA, the CDR3 is TGTGCCAGCAGCCAAGAATTGCGGAATGGAGAGACCCAGTACTTC. This sequence encodes CASSQELRNGETQYF. The rearrangement joins TRBV3-1 to TRBJ2-1, with D unclear. The J call may be wrong; the DNA end is better matched by TRBJ2-5. The CDR3 sequence is 15 residues long. Germline assignment: CDR1 LGHDT and CDR2 YNNKEL (reference sequence).

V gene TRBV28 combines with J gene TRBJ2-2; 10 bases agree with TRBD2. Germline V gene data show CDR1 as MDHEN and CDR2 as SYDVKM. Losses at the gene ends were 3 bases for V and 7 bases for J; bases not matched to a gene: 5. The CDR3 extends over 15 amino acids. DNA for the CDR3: TGTGCCAGCAGTTTGCTAGCGGGAGTTAACGGGGAGCTGTTTTTT. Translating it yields CASSLLAGVNGELFF.